The 26 T cell receptor beta chains below all came from one sample that was sequenced in a study of multiple sclerosis patients with progressive multifocal leukoencephalopathy. Generated by immunoSEQ multiplex PCR, the TCRdb table keeps only in-frame clones and is missing some. The sample consists of around 30,000 clones, roughly 90% of them appearing once. Time point given: before natalizumab initiation. Sequenced sample: PBMCs. The receptors originated from a human donor with multiple sclerosis.

The chain links TRBV19 to TRBJ1-2; 8 bases are a match to TRBD1. Losses at the gene ends were 5 bases for V and 6 bases for J; bases not matched to a gene: 5. Germline loops: CDR1 LNHDA, CDR2 SQIVND (reference sequence). CDR3 size: 13 residues. The CDR3 nucleotides read TGTGCCAGTAGTTTAGGACAGGGACATGGCTACACCTTC. Translating it yields CASSLGQGHGYTF.

The chain uses TRBV10-3 and TRBJ2-2; TRBD2 matches at 8 bases. This CDR3 is built from 15 residues. From germline, CDR1 is ENHRY and CDR2 SYGVKD. With 6 bases clipped from V and 4 bases from J, the junction kept 7 bases outside the gene matches. In DNA, the CDR3 is TGTGCCATCAGGGCCGGGACTAGTTTCACCGGGGAGCTGTTTTTT. This gives the protein CAIRAGTSFTGELFF.

The rearrangement links TRBV6-6 to TRBJ1-5, with D possibly TRBD1 on 6 matching bases. V was shortened by 7 bases and J by 1 base, with 11 bases between the two germline ends. The length of the CDR3 is 14 residues. From germline, CDR1 is MNHNY and CDR2 SVGAGI (reference sequence). CDR3 amino acids: CASKQGESNQPQHF. CDR3 bases: TGTGCCAGCAAACAGGGAGAGAGCAATCAGCCCCAGCATTTT.

For the CDR3, the DNA is TGTGCCAGCAGCTCCCGGGACCTCAGCTACGAGCAGTACTTC. The encoded protein is CASSSRDLSYEQYF. V gene TRBV7-9 combines with J gene TRBJ2-7; TRBD1 or TRBD2 may be the D gene (5 bases each). CDR3 length: 14 amino acids. Trimming stripped 4 bases from V and 3 bases from J, with 13 bases between. CDR1 is SEHNR, CDR2 FQNEAQ, per germline (reference sequence). The variable domain in full, with the rest retrieved from reference TRBV7-9 and TRBJ2-7, is DTGVSQNPRHKITKRGQNVTFRCDPISEHNRLYWYRQTLGQGPEFLTYFQNEAQLEKSRLLSDRFSAERPKGSFSTLEIQRTEQGDSAMYLCASSSRDLSYEQYFGPGTRLTVT.

The V gene is TRBV6-5, the J gene TRBJ1-4; D gene ambiguous. Per germline, CDR1 MNHEY and CDR2 SVGAGI. The CDR3 loop spans 12 amino acids. Trimming took off 5 bases at V and 6 bases at J, with 7 bases between the two ends. The CDR3 sequence is CASSDRHEKLFF. CDR3 nucleotides: TGTGCCAGCAGTGACCGTCATGAAAAACTGTTTTTT.

The V gene is TRBV18, the J gene TRBJ1-5, with 8 bases lining up with TRBD1. Germline CDR1 reads KGHSH; CDR2 reads LQKENI. The V and J ends lost 1 base and 2 bases, in that order; junction bases with no gene match: 10. This CDR3 is 18 amino acids long. CDR3 in amino acids: CASSPRRNPGQGNQPQHF. DNA of the CDR3: TGTGCCAGCTCACCACGCCGCAACCCGGGACAGGGCAATCAGCCCCAGCATTTT.

This clone has a single count. The chain couples TRBV6-5 to TRBJ1-1; D is unclear. The CDR3 sequence is 13 residues long. Germline V lookup: CDR1 MNHEY, CDR2 SVGAGI. The V end lost 7 bases, the J end lost 2 bases, and 11 bases lay between the germline ends. CDR3 in amino acids: CASTSGSNTEAFF. CDR3 sequence (DNA): TGTGCCAGCACCTCCGGGTCCAACACTGAAGCTTTCTTT.

The V call is TRBV6-6, the J call TRBJ1-2; 9 positions match TRBD1. The germline CDR1 and CDR2 sequences are MNHNY and SVGAGI (reference sequence). The trim removed 7 bases at V and 7 bases at J, leaving 7 bases unmatched. The CDR3 is made up of 13 amino acids. CDR3 bases: TGTGCCAGCACCAAACAGGGGGCCCCTGGCTACACCTTC. It specifies CASTKQGAPGYTF.

The chain has TRBV6-1 and TRBJ1-6; 7 bases are shared with TRBD1. The germline gives CDR1 MNHNS, CDR2 SASEGT. V dropped 1 base and J dropped 3; count of bases not matched to a gene: 3. This CDR3 has 16 amino acids. CDR3 sequence reads: CASSEDRDSYNSPLHF. In DNA, the CDR3 is TGTGCCAGCAGTGAAGATCGGGACAGCTATAATTCACCCCTCCACTTT.

The gene calls are TRBV5-1 and TRBJ2-7; 8 bases map to TRBD1. The V gene's germline CDR1 is SGHRS and CDR2 YFSETQ. Trimming took 4 bases from V and 7 from J; bases not matched to a gene: 16. The CDR3 totals 16 residues. CDR3 sequence reads: CASSPEGQGALEEQYF. The CDR3 nucleotides read TGCGCCAGCAGCCCCGAAGGACAGGGCGCGCTTGAGGAGCAGTACTTC.

In this sample, this clone turned up a few times. V usage is TRBV15 and J usage is TRBJ2-7, with a tentative D call TRBD2 (5 bases). This CDR3 has 15 residues. V lost 3 bases, J lost 0 bases, and 12 bases lay in between. The germline CDR1 and CDR2 sequences are LNHNV and YYDKDF (reference sequence). The CDR3 here is CATSRDTEVSYEQYF. DNA for the CDR3: TGTGCCACCAGCAGGGATACGGAGGTCTCCTACGAGCAGTACTTC.

Here the CDR3 reads CASSVANSGTSTGELFF. For the CDR3, the DNA is TGTGCCAGCAGCGTAGCAAATTCCGGGACTAGCACCGGGGAGCTGTTTTTT. The chain joins TRBV9 to TRBJ2-2, with 8 bases identical to TRBD2. Germline-derived CDR1 and CDR2 are SGDLS and YYNGEE. V dropped 0 bases and J dropped 4; count of bases not matched to a gene: 8. This CDR3 is built from 17 residues. Using reference TRBV9 and TRBJ2-2 for the parts outside the CDR3, the full variable domain is DSGVTQTPKHLITATGQRVTLRCSPRSGDLSVYWYQQSLDQGLQFLIQYYNGEERAKGNILERFSAQQFPDLHSELNLSSLELGDSALYFCASSVANSGTSTGELFFGEGSRLTVL.

Comments on this clone: Other DNA sequences in this sample translate to the same CDR3. The CDR3 here is CASSYSGSGANVLTF. The CDR3 nucleotides read TGTGCCAGCAGTTACTCGGGGAGCGGGGCCAACGTCCTGACTTTC. This chain uses TRBV6-5 with TRBJ2-6; D perhaps matches TRBD2 (5 bases). The CDR3 runs to 15 residues. Germline lookup yields CDR1 MNHEY and CDR2 SVGAGI. The V end lost 0 bases, the J end lost 4 bases, and 7 bases lay between the germline ends.

This clone was seen just once. The genes are TRBV7-9 and TRBJ2-1; tentatively, D is TRBD1 or TRBD2 (5 bases each). Trimming cost V 3 bases and J 2 bases, with 5 bases left between them. The CDR3 has 13 residues. Germline V gene sequence: CDR1 SEHNR, CDR2 FQNEAQ (reference sequence). CDR3 sequence (DNA): TGTGCCAGCAGCTTGGGACCCTACAATGAGCAGTTCTTC. The encoded protein is CASSLGPYNEQFF.

This clone was detected once. CDR3 coding DNA: TGTGCCAGCAGCTTAGTTTTCGGGGGGACCGGACAGCCCCAGCATTTT. Encoded protein: CASSLVFGGTGQPQHF. The chain recombines TRBV7-2 with TRBJ1-5; D is possibly TRBD1 (5 bases). This CDR3 contains 16 residues. CDR1 is SGHTA and CDR2 is FQGNSA in the germline V gene. V lost 1 base to trimming and J lost 7 bases, with 17 bases between them.

The chain joins TRBV2 to TRBJ1-1, with D possibly matching TRBD1 (6 bases). Trimming removed 6 bases at V and 4 bases at J, with 15 bases between. The CDR3 is 14 residues long. The germline V gene encodes CDR1 SNHLY and CDR2 FYNNEI. The CDR3 DNA reads as TGTGCCAGCAGGGAGGGGGGCTATGGCACTGAAGCTTTCTTT. Encoded protein: CASREGGYGTEAFF.

This chain links TRBV7-9 with TRBJ2-1; D not certain. V was clipped by 8 bases and J by 12 bases, with 11 bases between them. The CDR3 has 10 amino acids. Germline lookup yields CDR1 SEHNR and CDR2 FQNEAQ (reference sequence). CDR3 region: CASPSVGQFF. The CDR3 coding sequence is TGTGCCAGCCCCTCGGTGGGGCAGTTCTTC.

V gene TRBV7-2 combines with J gene TRBJ2-4; a weak D match, TRBD1 (6 bases). Germline V gene data show CDR1 as SGHTA and CDR2 as FQGNSA. This CDR3 is 13 amino acids long. V shed 1 base and J shed 10 bases, with 11 bases lying between them. The CDR3 here is CASSLELQGIQYF. Here the CDR3 DNA reads TGTGCCAGCAGCTTAGAGCTCCAGGGGATTCAGTACTTC.

J is TRBJ1-1 and V is TRBV6-5, with D unresolved. Trimming removed 2 bases at V and 1 base at J, with 11 bases between. Germline assignment: CDR1 MNHEY and CDR2 SVGAGI. The CDR3 runs 15 residues. DNA of the CDR3: TGTGCCAGCAGTTACCCGACTGGGCAGAACACTGAAGCTTTCTTT. Its translation: CASSYPTGQNTEAFF.

The V and J genes are TRBV5-4 and TRBJ2-1; 7 bases map to TRBD1. The length of the CDR3 is 16 residues. Germline-derived CDR1 and CDR2 are SGHNT and YYREEE (reference sequence). The V segment lost 4 bases and the J segment 7 bases; nucleotides outside the gene matches: 14. DNA of the CDR3: TGTGCCAGCAGCGCGACGACAGGGAAGAGGGCGAATGAGCAGTTCTTC. This sequence encodes CASSATTGKRANEQFF.

This chain joins TRBV15 and TRBJ2-1; D is ambiguous. The V gene lost 5 bases and the J gene lost 2 bases, with 16 bases spanning the gap. There are 16 residues in the CDR3. Germline V gene lookup returns CDR1 LNHNV and CDR2 YYDKDF (reference sequence). The CDR3 region is CATSSNSPLAYNEQFF. CDR3 nucleotides: TGTGCCACCAGCTCTAATTCCCCCCTGGCCTACAATGAGCAGTTCTTC.

This chain connects TRBV7-2 to TRBJ2-1, with 8 bases aligning to TRBD2. After removal of 2 bases from V and 5 bases from J, the junction contained 5 bases not matched to a gene. The CDR3 contains 15 residues. The germline gives CDR1 SGHTA, CDR2 FQGNSA. The CDR3 reads CASSLSSGSHNEQFF. The CDR3 DNA sequence: TGTGCCAGCAGCTTAAGCAGCGGGAGCCACAATGAGCAGTTCTTC.

The chain combines TRBV29-1 with TRBJ1-1, with a possible D match to TRBD1 (6 bases). The germline V gene encodes CDR1 SQVTM and CDR2 ANQGSEA. The CDR3 consists of 12 residues. V dropped 8 bases and J dropped 4 bases, with 14 bases sitting between them. The CDR3 coding sequence is TGCAGCCCCGGGGGGCACGGCACTGAAGCTTTCTTT. It yields the protein CSPGGHGTEAFF.

This sequence joins TRBV6-5 and TRBJ1-5, with 7 positions matching TRBD1. This CDR3 has 13 residues. Germline assignment: CDR1 MNHEY and CDR2 SVGAGI. V shed 3 bases and J 7 bases; nucleotides not matched to a gene: 3. The CDR3 reads CASSYAQGQPQHF. The CDR3 bases are TGTGCCAGCAGTTATGCACAGGGGCAGCCCCAGCATTTT.

Concerning this clone itself: The sample carries other DNA sequences with the same CDR3. The rearrangement joins TRBV7-2 to TRBJ1-1; D not resolved. Per the germline V gene, CDR1 is SGHTA and CDR2 is FQGNSA. CDR3 length equals 15 residues. The germline V and J ends were trimmed by 6 bases and 9 bases, with 23 bases remaining between them. CDR3 coding DNA: TGTGCCAGCAGTTTCGGTTTCGGGCCGTCACTGAAAGCTTTCTTT. It codes for CASSFGFGPSLKAFF.

The chain joins TRBV5-1 to TRBJ2-3; TRBD2 aligns across 15 bases. This CDR3 region has 19 residues. The germline V gene encodes CDR1 SGHRS and CDR2 YFSETQ. V lost 4 bases, J lost 0 bases, and 9 bases stayed unmatched. CDR3 coding DNA: TGCGCCAGCAGCCGGGAAGACGGGACTAGCGGGAGGAGCACAGATACGCAGTATTTT. Protein product: CASSREDGTSGRSTDTQYF.